This paragraph covers one TCR beta chain sequence. The antigen remains unidentified. No fewer than 5.5 micrograms of total RNA were isolated from every sample. Alongside a J-beta primer mix, a sample-barcoded 5' primer served in a second PCR lasting roughly 6 to 11 cycles. TCRdb redid the calling of the 5' RACE reads with MiXCR, one entry per CDR3 protein. The table includes over 1,500,000 distinct CDR3 sequences, less than 50% detected once. This CDR3 has 15 amino acids. V lost 2 bases and J 5 bases, leaving 15 bases between the germline ends. This sample is drawn from a study of blood T cells in healthy people across ages. General study points: The study regarded diversity estimates from one million T cells as underestimates. Possibly confounding the expanded clonotype changes was the fact that donor CMV status was unknown.

The clonotype comes from a woman between 40 and 50 years old in good health. Specimen: blood. This chain links TRBV12-3 or TRBV12-4 with TRBJ2-5; D is ambiguous. The CDR3 reads CASSLSPAVGETQYF. In nucleotides, the CDR3 is TGTGCCAGCAGTTTAAGCCCAGCCGTGGGGGAGACCCAGTACTTC.